This T cell receptor (beta chain) appears in the sequencing data of a study of graft-versus-host responses after intestinal transplantation. Turning to the study itself: Transplants given to recipients were multivisceral, liver-intestinal, or isolated intestinal. Anti-thymocyte globulin was used for induction in all recipients, who then took tacrolimus and steroids for approximately 3 years.

Germline assignment: CDR1 SEHNR and CDR2 FQNEAQ (reference sequence). There are 17 residues in the CDR3. Trimming took 5 bases from V and 0 from J, leaving 17 bases between them. Whole-study results and caveats: The marrow of recipients harbored GvH clones, and ileum or blood showed some of them first. Patients with graft-donor T cell macrochimerism had high graft-versus-host to host-versus-graft clonal ratios in allografts.

A remark on this clone: Its antigen is not known.

Sequencing used immunoSEQ multiplex PCR; TCRdb keeps in-frame clones, though not all of them. The sample lists over 100,000 clones, approximately 92% seen once, with 0.2% to 0.25% in the top ten. This sequence joins TRBV7-9 and TRBJ1-3, with a tentative D call TRBD1 (5 bases). The sequence was obtained from a human donor who was the organ donor for an intestinal transplant. The specimen comprised unstimulated CD4+ T cells sorted from spleen or lymph node cells, sampled before transplant. CDR3 in amino acids: CASSPGGTFPSGNTIYF. The CDR3 DNA follows: TGTGCCAGCAGCCCGGGGGGGACCTTCCCCTCTGGAAACACCATATATTTT.